Sequencing of this TCR beta chain was carried out in a study of cytomegalovirus exposure and HLA in healthy donors. Across the whole study: Inside one of the first data releases sat about 85 million unique TCRs taken from HLA-typed donors.

The primer mix had 60 Vbeta and 13 Jbeta primers. The method was immunoSEQ multiplex PCR; TCRdb's version includes in-frame clones alone and lacks a portion of them. The table lists approximately 130,000 clones, about 77% of them singletons, with roughly 1.2% in the top ten. As for the donors, each was a healthy bone marrow donor. Germline values: CDR1 SEHNR, CDR2 FQNEAQ (reference sequence). This CDR3 spans 14 amino acids. The V gene end was trimmed by 6 bases and the J gene end by 4 bases; junction bases not matched to a gene: 8. The chain employs TRBV7-9 and TRBJ2-5; 7 bases match TRBD1. Input material: PBMCs. The sequence came from a man aged 45 to 65 in good health and CMV-seronegative. The CDR3 is CASSSLRGRETQYF. CDR3 DNA: TGTGCCAGCAGTTCTTTGAGGGGGCGAGAGACCCAGTACTTC.